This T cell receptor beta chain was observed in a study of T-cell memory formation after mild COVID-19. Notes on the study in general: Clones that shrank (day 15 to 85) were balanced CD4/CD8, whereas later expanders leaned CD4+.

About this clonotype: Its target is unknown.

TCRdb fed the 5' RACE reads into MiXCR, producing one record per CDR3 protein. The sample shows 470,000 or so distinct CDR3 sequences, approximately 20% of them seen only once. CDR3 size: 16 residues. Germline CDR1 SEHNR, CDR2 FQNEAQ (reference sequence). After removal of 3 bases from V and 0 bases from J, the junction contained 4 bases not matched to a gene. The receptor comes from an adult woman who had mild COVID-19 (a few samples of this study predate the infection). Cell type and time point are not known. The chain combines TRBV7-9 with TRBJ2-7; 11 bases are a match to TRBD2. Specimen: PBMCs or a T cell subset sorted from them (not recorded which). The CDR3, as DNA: TGTGCCAGCAGCTTCTCCGGGACTAGCGGCTCCTACGAGCAGTACTTC. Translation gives CASSFSGTSGSYEQYF.